This T cell receptor (beta chain) comes out of a study of CD8+ T cells in alopecia areata. Across the study: The investigators scored severity in treated patients by the percentage of affected scalp area.

Trimming removed 3 bases at V and 1 base at J, with 6 bases between. From germline, CDR1 is SQVTM and CDR2 ANQGSEA. CDR3 size: 12 residues. Isolated RNA was reverse transcribed into cDNA used as the sequencing template. The assay was immunoSEQ multiplex PCR, and TCRdb's table has in-frame clones only and misses some. This sample has about 190,000 clones, with roughly 60% found just once. Study conclusions and caveats: Numerous expanded lesional clones remained in scalp and blood during tofacitinib. Treatment with tofacitinib significantly lowered scalp clonality and reduced expanded CD8+ clones among the top 100. TCRs were shared less clearly across patients than in mice, possibly for HLA-related reasons.

With regard to this clone: Its antigen remains unidentified.

Treatment given: oral pan-JAK inhibitor, 5-10 mg twice daily. The clonotype originates from a human donor with alopecia areata. The V and J genes are TRBV29-1 and TRBJ1-1; D unresolved. The sample here was CD4+ T cells sorted from blood, taken at week 24, from a patient treated with tofacitinib. This chain's CDR3 is CSVDVSNTEAFF. In nucleotides, the CDR3 is TGCAGCGTTGACGTCTCGAACACTGAAGCTTTCTTT.